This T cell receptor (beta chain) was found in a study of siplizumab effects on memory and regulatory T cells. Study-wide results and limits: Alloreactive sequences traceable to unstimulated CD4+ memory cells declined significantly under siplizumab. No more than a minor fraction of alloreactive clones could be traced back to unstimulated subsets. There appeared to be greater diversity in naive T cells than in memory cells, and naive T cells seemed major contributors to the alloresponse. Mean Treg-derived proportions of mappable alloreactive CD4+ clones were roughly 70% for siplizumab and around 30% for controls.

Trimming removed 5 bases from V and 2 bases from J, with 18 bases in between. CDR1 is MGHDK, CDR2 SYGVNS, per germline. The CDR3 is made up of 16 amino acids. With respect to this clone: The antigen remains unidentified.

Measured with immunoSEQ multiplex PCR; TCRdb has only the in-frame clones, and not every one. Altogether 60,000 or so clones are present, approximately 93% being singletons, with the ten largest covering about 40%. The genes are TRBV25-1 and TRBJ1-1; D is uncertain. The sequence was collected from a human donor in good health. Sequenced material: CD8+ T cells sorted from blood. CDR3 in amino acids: CASSPGGGVGNTEAFF. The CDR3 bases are TGTGCCAGCAGTCCGGGCGGCGGAGTCGGTAACACTGAAGCTTTCTTT.